A selection of T cell receptor beta chains follows, all from one sample in a study of post-analysis software for immune sequencing data. TCRdb ran MiXCR on the PCR reads and lists one entry per CDR3 protein. Of under 900,000 distinct CDR3 sequences listed, around 50% are singletons. Sequences were obtained from blood. The receptors shown here come from a girl aged 5 to 17 with multiple sclerosis. Each CDR3 is given with its conserved first and last residue. Each record gives: J gene, V gene, clone size, D gene, CDR3 protein, CDR3 DNA. A D gene is named only where the DNA matches it firmly. Rows give clone size only sometimes, using once, few, many, or a class for an expanded clone.

>TRBJ2-5|TRBV7-8|NA|TRBD1
CTSTQGARRQETQYF
TGTACCAGCACCCAGGGGGCGCGTCGGCAAGAGACCCAGTACTTC
>TRBJ1-4|TRBV5-6|NA|NA
CASSLGQPRQRFF
TGTGCCAGCAGCTTGGGACAGCCACGCCAACGGTTTTTT
>TRBJ2-5|TRBV25-1|NA|NA
CASSVPIGETQYF
TGTGCCAGCAGTGTTCCTATCGGGGAGACCCAGTACTTC
>TRBJ2-1|TRBV27|once|TRBD2
CASSSFSGSGYNEQFF
TGTGCCAGCAGTTCCTTTAGCGGGAGTGGCTACAATGAGCAGTTCTTC
>TRBJ1-1|TRBV7-3|NA|NA
CASSSLTETEAFF
TGTGCCAGCAGCTCGCTCACAGAAACTGAAGCTTTCTTT
>TRBJ2-7|TRBV6-5|NA|TRBD1
CASSGQAQYEQYF
TGTGCCAGCAGCGGACAGGCGCAATACGAGCAGTACTTC
>TRBJ2-5|TRBV6-5|few|NA
CASSHYGQGGETQYF
TGTGCCAGCAGCCATTACGGACAGGGAGGGGAGACCCAGTACTTC
>TRBJ2-5|TRBV20-1|NA|NA
CSARDRAFQETQYF
TGCAGTGCTAGAGATAGGGCTTTCCAAGAGACCCAGTACTTC
>TRBJ2-1|TRBV11-2|NA|NA
CASSSLWGASYNEQFF
TGTGCCAGCAGCTCCCTTTGGGGAGCAAGCTACAATGAGCAGTTCTTC
>TRBJ2-7|TRBV7-2|NA|NA
CASSPSDGPSGLLEQYF
TGTGCCAGCAGCCCCTCGGACGGCCCTAGTGGCCTTCTCGAGCAGTACTTC
>TRBJ2-5|TRBV3-1|NA|NA
CASSRGVRETQYF
TGTGCCAGCAGCCGAGGGGTTAGGGAGACCCAGTACTTC
>TRBJ2-1|TRBV20-1|NA|NA
CSAPVTRGNEQFF
TGCAGTGCTCCTGTTACTAGAGGGAATGAGCAGTTCTTC
>TRBJ2-7|TRBV7-9|NA|NA
CASSFARLEQYF
TGTGCCAGCAGCTTTGCTAGGCTCGAGCAGTACTTC
>TRBJ2-1|TRBV7-9|NA|NA
CASSFGGDPYNEQFF
TGTGCCAGCAGCTTTGGAGGGGACCCTTACAATGAGCAGTTCTTC
>TRBJ2-7|TRBV12-3/TRBV12-4|NA|NA
CASSLDRLGRPEQYF
TGTGCCAGCAGTTTGGACCGCTTAGGGAGGCCCGAGCAGTACTTC
>TRBJ2-7|TRBV5-1|NA|NA
CASSLAEVWSSYEQYF
TGCGCCAGCAGCTTGGCCGAGGTTTGGAGCTCCTACGAGCAGTACTTC
>TRBJ2-1|TRBV7-8|NA|TRBD1
CASPGTDHNEQFF
TGTGCCAGCCCTGGGACAGACCACAATGAGCAGTTCTTC
>TRBJ2-4|TRBV9|few|NA
CASSGASRPGNIQYF
TGTGCCAGCAGCGGGGCATCTAGACCCGGAAACATTCAGTACTTC
>TRBJ1-2|TRBV3-1|NA|NA
CASSRKIAGTHRYGYTF
TGTGCCAGCAGCCGAAAGATCGCAGGCACACACCGCTATGGCTACACCTTC
>TRBJ2-7|TRBV29-1|NA|NA
CSAGLFSYEQYF
TGCAGCGCTGGACTGTTCTCCTACGAGCAGTACTTC
>TRBJ2-7|TRBV6-2/TRBV6-3|NA|NA
CASSYSRRRQTYEQYF
TGTGCCAGCAGTTACTCGAGGCGGAGACAGACCTACGAGCAGTACTTC
>TRBJ2-3|TRBV19|NA|NA
CASSIDPRRQESYTQYF
TGTGCCAGTAGTATAGATCCGAGGCGACAAGAAAGTTATACGCAGTATTTT
>TRBJ2-1|TRBV7-6|few|NA
CASSLGQGGNEQFF
TGCGCCAGCAGCTTGGGGCAGGGGGGAAATGAGCAGTTCTTC
>TRBJ2-3|TRBV6-5|once|NA
CASQGMGGHTDTQYF
TGTGCCAGCCAAGGGATGGGGGGCCACACAGATACGCAGTATTTT
>TRBJ2-7|TRBV27|few|NA
CASSAGTTFYEQYF
TGTGCCAGCAGCGCAGGGACCACGTTCTACGAGCAGTACTTC
>TRBJ2-1|TRBV5-1|NA|TRBD2
CASSISGGAGPYNEQFF
TGCGCCAGCAGCATTAGCGGGGGGGCCGGGCCCTACAATGAGCAGTTCTTC
>TRBJ2-1|TRBV4-2|NA|TRBD2
CASSQIPSGSTHEQFF
TGTGCCAGCAGCCAAATTCCTAGCGGGAGTACCCATGAGCAGTTCTTC
>TRBJ1-2|TRBV27|NA|TRBD1
CASSGAWGTGVYGYTF
TGTGCCAGCAGCGGGGCCTGGGGGACAGGGGTATATGGCTACACCTTC
>TRBJ1-2|TRBV29-1|NA|TRBD1
CSVEEDRGQGYGYTF
TGCAGCGTTGAAGAAGACAGGGGGCAGGGGTATGGCTACACCTTC
>TRBJ2-7|TRBV7-6|NA|NA
CASSLYGADYEQYF
TGTGCCAGCAGCTTATACGGGGCTGATTACGAGCAGTACTTC
>TRBJ2-7|TRBV5-5|few|NA
CASSLVPTVSYEQYF
TGTGCCAGCAGCTTGGTACCCACAGTATCCTACGAGCAGTACTTC
>TRBJ2-1|TRBV18|NA|TRBD1
CASSQQGAYNEQFF
TGTGCCAGCTCCCAACAGGGGGCCTACAATGAGCAGTTCTTC
>TRBJ2-5|TRBV3-1|NA|TRBD2
CASSQEGLAGETQYF
TGTGCCAGCAGCCAAGAAGGACTAGCTGGAGAGACCCAGTACTTC
>TRBJ1-2|TRBV4-2|NA|NA
CASSQGDDGYTF
TGTGCCAGCAGCCAGGGCGACGATGGCTACACCTTC
>TRBJ1-1|TRBV29-1|NA|NA
CSVGEDVTEAFF
TGCAGCGTCGGGGAGGACGTTACTGAAGCTTTCTTT
>TRBJ1-2|TRBV29-1|few|NA
CSVEDSGLYGYTF
TGCAGCGTTGAAGATTCGGGCCTTTATGGCTACACCTTC
>TRBJ2-4|TRBV18|few|TRBD1
CASSPLTGFENIQYF
TGTGCCAGCTCACCCTTGACAGGGTTCGAAAACATTCAGTACTTC
>TRBJ2-6|TRBV6-5|few|NA
CASSYRTGANVLTF
TGTGCCAGCAGTTACCGGACAGGGGCCAACGTCCTGACTTTC
>TRBJ2-3|TRBV7-3|NA|TRBD1
CASSQTGGVKDTQYF
TGTGCCAGCAGCCAAACAGGGGGCGTGAAAGATACGCAGTATTTT
>TRBJ1-2|TRBV11-2|few|NA
CASTESGWGWIRPPGYTF
TGTGCCAGCACCGAGTCTGGGTGGGGGTGGATTCGGCCTCCTGGCTACACCTTC
>TRBJ1-2|TRBV10-3|NA|NA
CAISEGALDYGYTF
TGTGCCATCAGTGAGGGGGCATTGGACTATGGCTACACCTTC
>TRBJ2-7|TRBV6-5|once|TRBD2
CASSRGGPTYEQYF
TGTGCCAGCAGTCGGGGGGGCCCTACTTACGAGCAGTACTTC
>TRBJ2-7|TRBV12-3/TRBV12-4|NA|TRBD1
CASSLRRTGYDYEQYF
TGTGCCAGCAGTCTCAGACGGACAGGATACGACTACGAGCAGTACTTC
>TRBJ1-2|TRBV6-6|NA|NA
CASSYEFYGYTF
TGTGCCAGCAGTTACGAGTTTTATGGCTACACCTTC
>TRBJ2-2|TRBV3-1|NA|NA
CASSLVTGGQGELFF
TGTGCCAGCAGCCTCGTAACGGGGGGCCAAGGGGAGCTGTTTTTT